The 24 T cell receptor beta chains below all came from one sample that was sequenced in a study of regulatory T cells in long-lasting Graves disease. For TCR beta, libraries came from iRepertoire HTBI primers and Arm-PCR of CDR3 regions. Each CDR3 protein is one row after TCRdb ran MiXCR on the multiplex PCR reads. The table shows 600,000 to 800,000 distinct CDR3 sequences, with approximately 29% occurring only once. Time point in this sample: persistent/refractory GD, antithyroid drugs over 5 years with positive TRAb. RNA extracted from PBMCs served as the sequencing template. Source: peripheral blood mononuclear cells (PBMCs), taken when the disease was refractory, from a patient treated with antithyroid drugs. These receptors all come from a female donor with Graves disease.

The chain joins TRBV6-1 to TRBJ2-7; 8 nucleotides line up with TRBD2. Germline V gene data show CDR1 as MNHNS and CDR2 as SASEGT. This CDR3 has 15 residues. The V and J ends lost 4 bases and 3 bases, in that order; junction bases with no gene match: 8. CDR3 bases: TGTGCCAGCAGTGGACTAGCGCTCTCCCGCTACGAGCAGTACTTC. This sequence encodes CASSGLALSRYEQYF.

The V and J genes are TRBV5-5 and TRBJ2-2; maybe TRBD2 (5 bases). This CDR3 region has 15 residues. Germline CDR1 reads SGHKS; CDR2 reads YYEKEE (reference sequence). V lost 2 bases and J lost 4, with 12 bases in between. This CDR3 reads CASSFFGESTGELFF. CDR3 DNA sequence: TGTGCCAGCAGCTTCTTTGGGGAGAGCACCGGGGAGCTGTTTTTT.

This clonotype was seen ten or more times. This chain connects TRBV6-2 or TRBV6-3 to TRBJ1-1; D gene unclear. Germline V gene lookup returns CDR1 MNHEY and CDR2 SVGEGT. CDR3 length: 14 amino acids. The germline V and J ends were trimmed by 2 bases and 0 bases, with 7 bases remaining between them. CDR3 bases: TGTGCCAGCAGTTACGGGATAGTGAACACTGAAGCTTTCTTT. Translated: CASSYGIVNTEAFF.

At least ten counts were recorded for this clonotype. A junction boundary mismatches the germline segment, possibly from a read error. The genes are TRBV5-1 and TRBJ1-1; D not resolved. CDR3 size: 14 residues. Germline V CDR1 and CDR2: SGHRS, YFSETQ. The CDR3, as DNA: TGTGCCAGCAGTTTAGAGGGCCCGAACACTGAAGCTTTCTTT. Protein product: CASSLEGPNTEAFF.

This clonotype was detected many times. The V gene is TRBV11-2, the J gene TRBJ2-3, with D unclear. Germline CDR1 SGHAT, CDR2 FQNNGV. CDR3 length: 16 residues. Trimming took off 2 bases at V and 0 bases at J, with 12 bases between the two ends. The CDR3 is CASSLRARTSTDTQYF. The CDR3 nucleotides are TGTGCCAGCAGCTTACGGGCTAGAACTAGCACAGATACGCAGTATTTT.

V gene TRBV6-1 combines with J gene TRBJ1-3; D gene ambiguous. V lost 6 bases and J lost 0, with 18 bases in between. CDR1 and CDR2 from the germline V gene are MNHNS and SASEGT. CDR3 size: 17 residues. The CDR3 here is CASSPLAPSSSGNTIYF. The CDR3 coding sequence is TGTGCCAGCAGCCCACTTGCCCCTTCCAGCTCTGGAAACACCATATATTTT.

This clonotype showed up many times. The chain links TRBV11-2 to TRBJ1-1, with TRBD1 matching over 7 bases. The CDR3 extends over 14 amino acids. Germline V gene data show CDR1 as SGHAT and CDR2 as FQNNGV. V trimming: 4 bases; J trimming: 5 bases; junction bases outside the gene matches: 7. CDR3 nucleotide sequence: TGTGCCAGCAGCTATAACAGGGGAGGAACTGAAGCTTTCTTT. Amino acids: CASSYNRGGTEAFF. Filled out from reference TRBV11-2 and TRBJ1-1, the complete variable domain reads EAGVAQSPRYKIIEKRQSVAFWCNPISGHATLYWYQQILGQGPKLLIQFQNNGVVDDSQLPKDRFSAERLKGVDSTLKIQPAKLEDSAVYLCASSYNRGGTEAFFGQGTRLTVV.

The rearrangement uses TRBV20-1 and TRBJ2-7; D is possibly TRBD1 (5 bases). V shed 0 bases and J shed 0 bases, with 12 bases lying between them. CDR1 is DFQATT and CDR2 is SNEGSKA in the germline V gene (reference sequence). This CDR3 contains 15 residues. The CDR3 region is CSARDQGSPSYEQYF. The CDR3 bases are TGCAGTGCTAGAGATCAGGGCTCCCCCTCCTACGAGCAGTACTTC.

This clonotype was picked up a small number of times. The chain has TRBV12-3 or TRBV12-4 and TRBJ2-7; D is unresolved. CDR3 size: 13 residues. Trimming took off 6 bases at V and 2 bases at J, with 11 bases between the two ends. CDR3: CASRRTAAYEQYF. The CDR3 DNA is TGTGCCAGCAGAAGGACGGCCGCCTACGAGCAGTACTTC.

The chain recombines TRBV5-4 with TRBJ1-5, with D possibly being TRBD1 (6 bases). The germline CDR1 and CDR2 sequences are SGHNT and YYREEE (reference sequence). The CDR3 is made up of 13 amino acids. The V and J ends lost 4 bases and 4 bases respectively, with 9 bases between them. CDR3 DNA: TGTGCCAGCAGCACAGGGATTAATCAGCCCCAGCATTTT. Its protein product is CASSTGINQPQHF.

This clonotype was detected only a few times. This chain uses TRBV6-2 or TRBV6-3 with TRBJ2-5; D is unclear. The V gene lost 8 bases and the J gene lost 2 bases, with 12 bases spanning the gap. The CDR3 loop spans 13 amino acids. The germline CDR1 and CDR2 sequences are MNHEY and SVGEGT. The CDR3 coding sequence is TGTGCCAGCGTCTCGGTGAGACAAGAGACCCAGTACTTC. This gives the protein CASVSVRQETQYF.

V and J are TRBV27 and TRBJ1-5; 7 bases fit TRBD1. Per germline, CDR1 MNHEY and CDR2 SMNVEV (reference sequence). Losses at the gene ends were 5 bases for V and 6 bases for J; bases not matched to a gene: 10. This CDR3 comprises 15 residues. CDR3 nucleotides: TGTGCCAGCAGTCCAATTACAGGGGTCGGTCAGCCCCAGCATTTT. This gives the protein CASSPITGVGQPQHF.

CDR3 loop: CASSHGSPLHF. In nucleotides, the CDR3 is TGCGCCAGCAGCCACGGTTCACCCCTCCACTTT. This chain uses TRBV4-1 with TRBJ1-6, with unresolved D. The V gene's germline CDR1 is MGHRA and CDR2 YSYEKL. V lost 3 bases to trimming and J lost 9 bases, with 3 bases between them. This CDR3 contains 11 residues.

This clonotype was seen only a few times. V gene TRBV6-5 combines with J gene TRBJ2-5; 12 bases line up with TRBD2. CDR1 is MNHEY and CDR2 is SVGAGI in the germline V gene. After removal of 0 bases from V and 0 bases from J, the junction contained 8 bases not matched to a gene. The CDR3 covers 19 residues. In DNA, the CDR3 is TGTGCCAGCAGTTACTCGAGGGCTCTAGCGGGAGGGTACCAAGAGACCCAGTACTTC. This gives the protein CASSYSRALAGGYQETQYF.

The chain recombines TRBV28 with TRBJ1-2; no clear D gene. CDR1 and CDR2 from the germline V gene are MDHEN and SYDVKM. The V end was cut by 3 bases, the J end by 4 bases, with 12 bases between. The CDR3 spans 14 residues. The CDR3 DNA sequence: TGTGCCAGCAGTTTTGAAGTCTCCAGCTATGGCTACACCTTC. It translates to CASSFEVSSYGYTF.

This clonotype showed up just a few times. This chain connects TRBV5-8 to TRBJ1-5, with 7 bases lining up with TRBD1. The CDR3 loop spans 15 amino acids. V lost 4 bases to trimming and J lost 0 bases; unmatched junction nucleotides: 4. CDR1 is SGHTS, CDR2 YDEGEE, per germline. The chain's CDR3 is CASSPGTDSNQPQHF. In DNA, the CDR3 is TGTGCCAGCAGCCCTGGGACAGATAGCAATCAGCCCCAGCATTTT.

A word on this clonotype: A much larger clone sits a single nucleotide away, making a read error possible. The chain links TRBV7-3 to TRBJ1-1; D remains ambiguous. V was pared by 2 bases and J by 1 base, with 11 bases between. Germline V gene data show CDR1 as SGHTA and CDR2 as FQGTGA. This CDR3 region has 15 residues. The CDR3 loop reads CASSLDAVPNTEAFF. The CDR3, as DNA: TGTGCCAGCAGCTTAGACGCAGTCCCGAACACTGAAGCTTTCTTT.

This clonotype was observed a few times. The V gene is TRBV10-3, the J gene TRBJ2-7, with TRBD2 matching over 8 bases. In germline, CDR1 is ENHRY, CDR2 SYGVKD. V lost 0 bases to trimming and J lost 7 bases; unmatched junction nucleotides: 8. The CDR3 is 15 residues long. In DNA, the CDR3 is TGTGCCATCAGTGAGTCTAGCGGGATTTTCAGGGAGCAGTACTTC. Amino acids: CAISESSGIFREQYF.

Many counts were recorded for this clonotype. The chain combines TRBV2 with TRBJ1-1; 8 nucleotides match TRBD1. This CDR3 spans 16 amino acids. J was trimmed by 0 bases and V by 1 base; bases with no gene match: 4. Germline CDR1 is SNHLY and CDR2 is FYNNEI. The CDR3 sequence: CASSEGTQGVNTEAFF. As DNA, the CDR3 is TGTGCCAGCAGTGAAGGGACACAGGGGGTGAACACTGAAGCTTTCTTT.

The genes are TRBV3-1 and TRBJ1-6; 8 bases are a match to TRBD1. The CDR3 runs to 18 residues. The junction had 11 bases not matched to a gene; V was cut back by 3 bases and J by 4 bases. Germline assignment: CDR1 LGHDT and CDR2 YNNKEL (reference sequence). The CDR3 here is CASSHLIRGRGYNSPLHF. DNA of the CDR3: TGTGCCAGCAGCCACCTCATCAGGGGGCGCGGATATAATTCACCCCTCCACTTT.

In regard to this clonotype: This clone may be a read error of a much larger clone one base away. The CDR3: CASRLGTATNEKLLF. The DNA of the CDR3 is TGTGCCAGCAGGCTAGGGACGGCAACTAATGAAAAACTGCTTTTT. The rearrangement uses TRBV28 and TRBJ1-4; tentative D call: TRBD1 (5 bases). Per germline, CDR1 MDHEN and CDR2 SYDVKM. There are 15 residues in the CDR3.

This clonotype occurred a few times. This CDR3 is CASSLSAGDSYEQYF. In nucleotides, the CDR3 is TGTGCCAGCAGTTTATCTGCAGGGGACTCCTACGAGCAGTACTTC. This chain joins TRBV27 and TRBJ2-7; D possibly corresponds to TRBD1 (6 bases). The CDR3 contains 15 residues. Germline V CDR1 and CDR2: MNHEY, SMNVEV (reference sequence). V was trimmed by 0 bases and J by 0 bases, leaving 9 bases between them.

This rearrangement joins TRBV5-4 to TRBJ2-4, with 7 bases matching TRBD2. CDR3 length: 11 amino acids. With V trimmed by 4 bases and J by 16 bases, 8 bases remained unmatched. Germline loops: CDR1 SGHNT, CDR2 YYREEE (reference sequence). CDR3 protein: CASSKSGVQYF. Written as DNA, the CDR3 is TGTGCCAGCAGCAAAAGCGGGGTCCAATACTTC.

This clonotype appeared many times. The chain uses TRBV2 and TRBJ1-6; 10 bases line up with TRBD1. Germline CDR1 SNHLY, CDR2 FYNNEI. J lost 5 bases, V lost 6 bases, and 4 bases had no gene match. This CDR3 contains 15 residues. The CDR3 reads CASRDGTGDNSPLHF. The CDR3 DNA is TGTGCCAGCAGAGATGGGACAGGGGATAATTCACCCCTCCACTTT.